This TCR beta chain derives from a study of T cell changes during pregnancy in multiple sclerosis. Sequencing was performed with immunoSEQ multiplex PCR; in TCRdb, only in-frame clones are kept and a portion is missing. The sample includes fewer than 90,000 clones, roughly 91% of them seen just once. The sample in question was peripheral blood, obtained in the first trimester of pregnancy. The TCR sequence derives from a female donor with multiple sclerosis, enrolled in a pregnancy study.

CDR3 region: CSVEWAGRATEAFF. CDR3 in DNA: TGCAGCGTTGAATGGGCAGGGAGGGCCACTGAAGCTTTCTTT. The chain employs TRBV29-1 and TRBJ1-1; possibly TRBD1 for D (5 bases). Per germline, CDR1 SQVTM and CDR2 ANQGSEA. Trimming shortened V by 2 bases and J by 4 bases, and 14 bases separated the two germline ends. This CDR3 region has 14 residues.